This T cell receptor beta chain was identified during a study of response to subunit inactivated influenza vaccine. A single record per CDR3 protein comes from TCRdb applying MiXCR to the RT-PCR reads. The sample lists more than 450,000 distinct CDR3 sequences, approximately 11% occurring once. This CDR3 is built from 18 residues. Trimming took 0 bases from V and 7 from J; bases not matched to a gene: 14. CDR1 SGHDT and CDR2 YYEEEE come from the germline V gene. These data were also filed under a second study, of T cells expressing NK-cell markers. As that study records: Production of TCR beta cDNA relied on 5'RACE template switching with UMIs. Obtained from sorted CD3+CD56+NKG2C+, CD3+CD56+NKG2C- and CD3+CD56-NKG2C+ T cells were the TCR beta repertoires. Out of eight donors sequenced, seven tested HCMV-seropositive and the remaining one seronegative. In a handful of donors, dominant CD3+CD56+NKG2C+ clones formed roughly 1.0-7.5% of CD8+ cells. HCMV specificity of the expanded NKG2C+ T cell clones stayed unclear.

The gene calls are TRBV5-6 and TRBJ2-1, with TRBD1 matching 9 bases. The sequencing here drew on PBMCs from blood, taken on the day of vaccination. The clonotype comes from a man between 45 and 60 years old who received an inactivated influenza vaccine. The CDR3 sequence: CASSLASDLDRGLNEQFF. Written as DNA, the CDR3 is TGTGCCAGCAGCTTGGCCTCGGATCTGGACAGGGGTCTGAATGAGCAGTTCTTC.